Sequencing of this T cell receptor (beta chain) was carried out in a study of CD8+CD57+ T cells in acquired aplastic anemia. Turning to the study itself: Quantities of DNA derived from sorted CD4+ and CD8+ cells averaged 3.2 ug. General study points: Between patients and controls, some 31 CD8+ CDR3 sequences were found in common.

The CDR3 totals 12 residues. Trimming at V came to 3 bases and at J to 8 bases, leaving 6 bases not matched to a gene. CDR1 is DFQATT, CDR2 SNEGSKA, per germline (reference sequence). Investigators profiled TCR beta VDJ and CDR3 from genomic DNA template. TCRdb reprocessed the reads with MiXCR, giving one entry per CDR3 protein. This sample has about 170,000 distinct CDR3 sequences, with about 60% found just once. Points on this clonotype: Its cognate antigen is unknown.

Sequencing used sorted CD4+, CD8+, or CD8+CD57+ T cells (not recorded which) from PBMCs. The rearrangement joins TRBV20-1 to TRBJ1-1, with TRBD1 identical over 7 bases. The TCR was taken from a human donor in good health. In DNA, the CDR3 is TGCAGTGCTAGTAGGGGGCTCTACGAAGCTTTCTTT. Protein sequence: CSASRGLYEAFF.